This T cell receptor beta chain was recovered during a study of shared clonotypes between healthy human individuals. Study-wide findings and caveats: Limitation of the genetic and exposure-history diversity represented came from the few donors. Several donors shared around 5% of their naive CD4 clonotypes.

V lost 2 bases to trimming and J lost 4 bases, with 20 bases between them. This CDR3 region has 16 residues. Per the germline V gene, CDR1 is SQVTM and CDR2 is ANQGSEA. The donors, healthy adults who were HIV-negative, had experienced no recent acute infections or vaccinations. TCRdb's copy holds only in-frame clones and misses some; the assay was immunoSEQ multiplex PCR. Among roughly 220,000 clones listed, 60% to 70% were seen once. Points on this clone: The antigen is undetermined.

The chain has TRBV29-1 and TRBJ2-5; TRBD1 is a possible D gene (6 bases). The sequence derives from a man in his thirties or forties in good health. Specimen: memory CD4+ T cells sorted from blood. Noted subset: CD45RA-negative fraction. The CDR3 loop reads CSVEKVGRGHGETQYF. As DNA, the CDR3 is TGCAGCGTTGAAAAGGTGGGCAGGGGTCATGGAGAGACCCAGTACTTC.